The rows below give T cell receptor beta chains drawn from one sample of a study of PD-L1 blockade in urothelial cancer. Sequencing was performed with immunoSEQ multiplex PCR; in TCRdb, only in-frame clones are kept and a portion is missing. The table records around 27,000 clones, 75% to 90% of them present only once. Sequences were derived from PBMCs, sampled around atezolizumab (anti-PD-L1) treatment. Receptors were obtained from a man aged 45-65 years with urothelial cancer. CDR3s include the opening cysteine and the closing phenylalanine or tryptophan. The order of the fields is J gene, V gene, clone size, CDR3 length, D gene, CDR3 DNA, CDR3 protein. A D gene is named only where the DNA matches it firmly. The size field is filled for only some rows; it gives once, few, many or a size class.

J: TRBJ1-3; V: TRBV9; size: NA; length: 15; D: NA; DNA: TGTGCCAGCAGCACTCAGGGATATACGGGAAACACCATATATTTT; CDR3: CASSTQGYTGNTIYF
J: TRBJ2-7; V: TRBV11-2; size: NA; length: 15; D: TRBD1; DNA: TGTGCCAGCAGCTTATCCCCACAGGGGGCTCACGAGCAGTACTTC; CDR3: CASSLSPQGAHEQYF
J: TRBJ1-2; V: TRBV2; size: NA; length: 14; D: NA; DNA: TGTGCCAGCAGTGAAGCCCCCCCAGGGGTCGGCTACACCTTC; CDR3: CASSEAPPGVGYTF
J: TRBJ2-2; V: TRBV7-8; size: NA; length: 15; D: TRBD1; DNA: TGTGCCAGCAGCCAGAGACAGGGGGTGGCCGGGGAGCTGTTTTTT; CDR3: CASSQRQGVAGELFF
J: TRBJ2-7; V: TRBV5-1; size: few; length: 12; D: NA; DNA: TGCGCCAGCAGCGTACCGTCTAACGAGCAGTACTTC; CDR3: CASSVPSNEQYF
J: TRBJ1-6; V: TRBV7-6; size: NA; length: 15; D: NA; DNA: TGTGCCAGCAGTTCGGGACAATTCTATAATTCACCCCTCCACTTT; CDR3: CASSSGQFYNSPLHF
J: TRBJ1-5; V: TRBV19; size: NA; length: 14; D: NA; DNA: TGTGCCAGCGAAGACAGGAGAAGCAATCAGCCCCAGCATTTT; CDR3: CASEDRRSNQPQHF
J: TRBJ1-4; V: TRBV2; size: NA; length: 14; D: TRBD1; DNA: TGTGCCAGCAGTCTACAGGGGGCGTTTGAAAAACTGTTTTTT; CDR3: CASSLQGAFEKLFF
J: TRBJ1-3; V: TRBV28; size: NA; length: 18; D: TRBD1; DNA: TGTGCCAGCAGCCTGGGACAGGGGGCATTAGTGTCTGGAAACACCATATATTTT; CDR3: CASSLGQGALVSGNTIYF
J: TRBJ2-7; V: TRBV4-1; size: NA; length: 15; D: TRBD2; DNA: TGCGCCAGCAGCCAAGGGAGCGGGAGGGTCTACGAGCAGTACTTC; CDR3: CASSQGSGRVYEQYF
J: TRBJ1-4; V: TRBV9; size: NA; length: 15; D: TRBD1; DNA: TGTGCCAGCAGCTCCGAACAGGGGTTTCATGAAAAACTGTTTTTT; CDR3: CASSSEQGFHEKLFF
J: TRBJ2-5; V: TRBV4-1; size: NA; length: 13; D: NA; DNA: TGCGCCAGCAGGGGGGTGGGGGCAGAGACCCAGTACTTC; CDR3: CASRGVGAETQYF
J: TRBJ1-6; V: TRBV7-2; size: few; length: 16; D: NA; DNA: TGTGCCAGCAGCCCGCGGGAGCTGAGGCTAAATTCACCCCTCCACTTT; CDR3: CASSPRELRLNSPLHF
J: TRBJ2-3; V: TRBV6-1; size: NA; length: 16; D: NA; DNA: TGTGCCAGCAGTGATGTTACGGGGTCACCGGCAGATACGCAGTATTTT; CDR3: CASSDVTGSPADTQYF
J: TRBJ2-7; V: TRBV14; size: NA; length: 17; D: NA; DNA: TGTGCCAGCAGCCCCCTAAGAGGCGGCTCGAGCTCCTACGAGCAGTACTTC; CDR3: CASSPLRGGSSSYEQYF
J: TRBJ2-7; V: TRBV7-9; size: NA; length: 12; D: NA; DNA: TGTGCCAGCAGCTCCGTGGCTGGCGAGCAGTACTTC; CDR3: CASSSVAGEQYF
J: TRBJ2-4; V: TRBV28; size: NA; length: 15; D: NA; DNA: TGTGCCAGCACCCCCGGGGGGCTAGCCAAAAACATTCAGTACTTC; CDR3: CASTPGGLAKNIQYF
J: TRBJ2-5; V: TRBV7-8; size: NA; length: 14; D: TRBD2; DNA: TGTGCCAGCAGCTTAGGGCCTAGCGGTGAGACCCAGTACTTC; CDR3: CASSLGPSGETQYF
J: TRBJ2-2; V: TRBV15; size: NA; length: 16; D: NA; DNA: TGTGCCACCAGCCCCCGGAACAGGCCCCTTGCCGGGGAGCTGTTTTTT; CDR3: CATSPRNRPLAGELFF
J: TRBJ2-7; V: TRBV5-1; size: once; length: 15; D: TRBD1; DNA: TGCGCCAGCAGCCCAACGACAGGGGGATTGTACGAGCAGTACTTC; CDR3: CASSPTTGGLYEQYF
J: TRBJ2-2; V: TRBV12-5; size: NA; length: 13; D: NA; DNA: TGTGCTAGTGGTTTGGCCCTAGTCGGGGAGCTGTTTTTT; CDR3: CASGLALVGELFF
J: TRBJ1-2; V: TRBV19; size: NA; length: 14; D: NA; DNA: TGTGCCAGTAGTATATCAGGGGACCTAAATGGCTACACCTTC; CDR3: CASSISGDLNGYTF
J: TRBJ2-3; V: TRBV7-9; size: NA; length: 13; D: NA; DNA: TGTGCCAGCAGCCACAACAACCCGGAGAATCAGTATTTT; CDR3: CASSHNNPENQYF
J: TRBJ1-3; V: TRBV19; size: NA; length: 12; D: NA; DNA: TGTGCCAGTAAGGAGTCTGGAAACACCATATATTTT; CDR3: CASKESGNTIYF
J: TRBJ1-5; V: TRBV15; size: NA; length: 15; D: NA; DNA: TGTGCCACCAGCGGGGGTGGGGGGGGCAATCAGCCCCAGCATTTT; CDR3: CATSGGGGGNQPQHF
J: TRBJ2-1; V: TRBV4-2; size: NA; length: 16; D: TRBD2; DNA: TGTGCCAGCAGCCAAGAGCCAGCGGGGGTTTACAATGAGCAGTTCTTC; CDR3: CASSQEPAGVYNEQFF
J: TRBJ1-1; V: TRBV10-2; size: once; length: 13; D: NA; DNA: TGCGCCAGCAGTGAGTGGACAAAGACTGAAGCTTTCTTT; CDR3: CASSEWTKTEAFF
J: TRBJ2-3; V: TRBV28; size: NA; length: 15; D: TRBD2; DNA: TGTGCCAGCAGTTTATACGGGGGGGCAACAGATACGCAGTATTTT; CDR3: CASSLYGGATDTQYF
J: TRBJ1-6; V: TRBV5-4; size: NA; length: 16; D: NA; DNA: TGTGCCAGCACCGCGGGGGGGAGCTCCTATAATTCACCCCTCCACTTT; CDR3: CASTAGGSSYNSPLHF
J: TRBJ1-2; V: TRBV5-4; size: NA; length: 16; D: NA; DNA: TGTGCCAGCAGCTTGGCCTTGCGGGAACGAAGCTATGGCTACACCTTC; CDR3: CASSLALRERSYGYTF
J: TRBJ1-3; V: TRBV7-8; size: NA; length: 15; D: TRBD1; DNA: TGTGCCAGCAGCTACCTGGGACAGGGCGGGGACACCATATATTTT; CDR3: CASSYLGQGGDTIYF
J: TRBJ1-3; V: TRBV9; size: NA; length: 16; D: TRBD1; DNA: TGTGCCAGCAGCGCTCGACAGGGCAACTCTGGAAACACCATATATTTT; CDR3: CASSARQGNSGNTIYF
J: TRBJ1-1; V: TRBV11-2; size: NA; length: 17; D: TRBD1; DNA: TGTGCCAGCAGCCCAGGGACAGGAGGGTTGCAGGACACTGAAGCTTTCTTT; CDR3: CASSPGTGGLQDTEAFF
J: TRBJ1-1; V: TRBV5-1; size: NA; length: 15; D: TRBD1; DNA: TGCGCCAGCAGCTTACAGGGGACCATGAACACTGAAGCTTTCTTT; CDR3: CASSLQGTMNTEAFF
J: TRBJ1-1; V: TRBV5-4; size: NA; length: 14; D: TRBD1; DNA: TGTGCCAGCAGCATGGACAGGTTGAACACTGAAGCTTTCTTT; CDR3: CASSMDRLNTEAFF
J: TRBJ1-1; V: TRBV5-1; size: NA; length: 15; D: NA; DNA: TGCGCCAGCAGCTTGGGAGGAGGGGCGAACACTGAAGCTTTCTTT; CDR3: CASSLGGGANTEAFF
J: TRBJ2-7; V: TRBV11-3; size: medium-sized; length: 15; D: TRBD2; DNA: TGTGCCAGCAGCTTATCCCCTAGCGGGATTACCGAGCAGTACTTC; CDR3: CASSLSPSGITEQYF
J: TRBJ1-3; V: TRBV19; size: NA; length: 14; D: NA; DNA: TGTGCCAGTACCGCGGAGAGCTCTGGAAACACCATATATTTT; CDR3: CASTAESSGNTIYF
J: TRBJ2-1; V: TRBV25-1; size: NA; length: 14; D: NA; DNA: TGTGCCAGCAGTGAACTCCGGGGCGGGGTTTCGCAGTTCTTC; CDR3: CASSELRGGVSQFF
J: TRBJ1-1; V: TRBV19; size: few; length: 13; D: NA; DNA: TGTGCCAGTACTCGGGGGGGATTTGCTGAAGCTTTCTTT; CDR3: CASTRGGFAEAFF
J: TRBJ2-4; V: TRBV5-1; size: NA; length: 18; D: NA; DNA: TGCGCCAGCAGCTTGGAATTTGTTGGGGCAGGGGCCAAAAACATTCAGTACTTC; CDR3: CASSLEFVGAGAKNIQYF
J: TRBJ1-3; V: TRBV30; size: NA; length: 13; D: NA; DNA: TGTGCCTGGAGAGGACAGATCGGAAACACCATATATTTT; CDR3: CAWRGQIGNTIYF
J: TRBJ2-3; V: TRBV7-8; size: NA; length: 12; D: NA; DNA: TGTGCCAGCAGCTTAAGACATGATACGCAGTATTTT; CDR3: CASSLRHDTQYF
J: TRBJ2-7; V: TRBV7-6; size: NA; length: 14; D: TRBD1; DNA: TGTGCCAGCAGCCGGGGACAGGGGGCCTACGAGCAGTACTTC; CDR3: CASSRGQGAYEQYF
J: TRBJ2-5; V: TRBV5-6; size: NA; length: 15; D: NA; DNA: TGTGCCAGCAGCCCACGGTGGCCTTCCGAGGGGACCCAGTACTTC; CDR3: CASSPRWPSEGTQYF
J: TRBJ2-1; V: TRBV5-1; size: NA; length: 15; D: NA; DNA: TGCGCCAGCAGCTTGGGGCCTTCAGGGGGGCATGAGCAGTTCTTC; CDR3: CASSLGPSGGHEQFF
J: TRBJ1-2; V: TRBV5-4; size: NA; length: 13; D: NA; DNA: TGTGCCCTACGGGGGGGAACCGACTATGGCTACACCTTC; CDR3: CALRGGTDYGYTF
J: TRBJ2-6; V: TRBV7-9; size: NA; length: 19; D: TRBD2; DNA: TGTGCCAGCAGCTCCCCGACTAGCGGGAGTTCAGCTGGGGCCAACGTCCTGACTTTC; CDR3: CASSSPTSGSSAGANVLTF
J: TRBJ2-5; V: TRBV11-2; size: NA; length: 16; D: TRBD2; DNA: TGTGCCAGCAGCCCGGGACTAGCGGGGGGCGGGGAGACCCAGTACTTC; CDR3: CASSPGLAGGGETQYF
J: TRBJ2-2; V: TRBV7-9; size: NA; length: 16; D: TRBD1; DNA: TGTGCCAGCAGCTTGACGACAGGGGGCAACACCGGGGAGCTGTTTTTT; CDR3: CASSLTTGGNTGELFF